The following is a TCR beta chain sequence with its context. Its antigen is still unknown. Base quality data are lacking; no much larger clone is found one base away. Each collaborating institution followed its own protocols to collect whole blood in K2EDTA tubes. Collaborator samples were shipped for TCRbeta analysis as frozen whole blood, isolated PBMCs, or DNA extracted from either sample type. TCRbeta CDR3 regions were amplified from genomic DNA by means of the immunoSEQ Assay, a bias-controlled multiplex PCR. The paper's data handling went like this. The number of nucleated cells in each sample was estimated by amplification of reference gene primers within the assay. To quantify the absolute abundance of each unique TCRbeta CDR3 rearrangement, sequence reads were collapsed and filtered. For each sample, productive Simpson clonality was calculated as the square root of Simpson's diversity index across productive rearrangements. TCRdb retrieved this table from immuneACCESS and kept in-frame rearrangements only. Not all clones are present; in checked studies, unresolved V genes account for under half, and no reason is known for the remainder. That table is the source of V, J and clone size, and D and trimming were worked out from the DNA. This sample gives 200,000 to 250,000 clones in total; 70% to 90% of them show up just once. The ten largest clones add up to almost 4.5% of the sample.

The germline ends are 9 bases apart after V is trimmed by 4 bases and J by 2 bases. CDR1 and CDR2, looked up from the germline V gene (reference sequence), are SGHNT and YYREEE. Inclusive of the bounding cysteine and phenylalanine, the CDR3 is 13 residues long. CDR3 DNA only is kept here, 39 bases in frame from base 1. The data stem from a study of blood T cell repertoires in COVID-19 (TCRdb year 2020). Study-wide context: Samples covering the acute and convalescent phases of COVID-19 were provided by collaborators in the United States, Italy and Spain. Nearly every sample came with metadata listing a de-identified subject ID, COVID-19 status, age in years and sex. The samples were drawn from the first 160 participants of the ongoing ImmuneRACE study and from 950 to 1,500 subjects provided by 6 global collaborators. A freely available public database, intended as a resource for researchers studying the immune response to SARS-CoV-2, is where the repertoires were released. Where HLA class I and class II types were available, the types were taken from metadata supplied by the sample provider, not from assay-based typing. Deeply sampled blood TCRbeta repertoires from subjects exposed to, actively infected with, or recovered from COVID-19 were included in the dataset. The prospective study material was composed of cDNA or gDNA derived from T cells, B-cell-depleted T cells, or PBMCs.

Results the study describes overall, beyond this receptor: The quantity of clinical and demographic metadata differed by source and by participant and was supplied without curation.

This receptor was taken from a man in his forties or fifties with acute or convalescent COVID-19. The specimen was peripheral blood. The V and J genes are TRBV5-4 and TRBJ1-2, with a weak D call of TRBD1 (5 bases match). The CDR3 protein is CASSPGGNYGYTF. In nucleotides, the sequence is TGTGCCAGCAGCCCGGGGGGGAACTATGGCTACACCTTC.